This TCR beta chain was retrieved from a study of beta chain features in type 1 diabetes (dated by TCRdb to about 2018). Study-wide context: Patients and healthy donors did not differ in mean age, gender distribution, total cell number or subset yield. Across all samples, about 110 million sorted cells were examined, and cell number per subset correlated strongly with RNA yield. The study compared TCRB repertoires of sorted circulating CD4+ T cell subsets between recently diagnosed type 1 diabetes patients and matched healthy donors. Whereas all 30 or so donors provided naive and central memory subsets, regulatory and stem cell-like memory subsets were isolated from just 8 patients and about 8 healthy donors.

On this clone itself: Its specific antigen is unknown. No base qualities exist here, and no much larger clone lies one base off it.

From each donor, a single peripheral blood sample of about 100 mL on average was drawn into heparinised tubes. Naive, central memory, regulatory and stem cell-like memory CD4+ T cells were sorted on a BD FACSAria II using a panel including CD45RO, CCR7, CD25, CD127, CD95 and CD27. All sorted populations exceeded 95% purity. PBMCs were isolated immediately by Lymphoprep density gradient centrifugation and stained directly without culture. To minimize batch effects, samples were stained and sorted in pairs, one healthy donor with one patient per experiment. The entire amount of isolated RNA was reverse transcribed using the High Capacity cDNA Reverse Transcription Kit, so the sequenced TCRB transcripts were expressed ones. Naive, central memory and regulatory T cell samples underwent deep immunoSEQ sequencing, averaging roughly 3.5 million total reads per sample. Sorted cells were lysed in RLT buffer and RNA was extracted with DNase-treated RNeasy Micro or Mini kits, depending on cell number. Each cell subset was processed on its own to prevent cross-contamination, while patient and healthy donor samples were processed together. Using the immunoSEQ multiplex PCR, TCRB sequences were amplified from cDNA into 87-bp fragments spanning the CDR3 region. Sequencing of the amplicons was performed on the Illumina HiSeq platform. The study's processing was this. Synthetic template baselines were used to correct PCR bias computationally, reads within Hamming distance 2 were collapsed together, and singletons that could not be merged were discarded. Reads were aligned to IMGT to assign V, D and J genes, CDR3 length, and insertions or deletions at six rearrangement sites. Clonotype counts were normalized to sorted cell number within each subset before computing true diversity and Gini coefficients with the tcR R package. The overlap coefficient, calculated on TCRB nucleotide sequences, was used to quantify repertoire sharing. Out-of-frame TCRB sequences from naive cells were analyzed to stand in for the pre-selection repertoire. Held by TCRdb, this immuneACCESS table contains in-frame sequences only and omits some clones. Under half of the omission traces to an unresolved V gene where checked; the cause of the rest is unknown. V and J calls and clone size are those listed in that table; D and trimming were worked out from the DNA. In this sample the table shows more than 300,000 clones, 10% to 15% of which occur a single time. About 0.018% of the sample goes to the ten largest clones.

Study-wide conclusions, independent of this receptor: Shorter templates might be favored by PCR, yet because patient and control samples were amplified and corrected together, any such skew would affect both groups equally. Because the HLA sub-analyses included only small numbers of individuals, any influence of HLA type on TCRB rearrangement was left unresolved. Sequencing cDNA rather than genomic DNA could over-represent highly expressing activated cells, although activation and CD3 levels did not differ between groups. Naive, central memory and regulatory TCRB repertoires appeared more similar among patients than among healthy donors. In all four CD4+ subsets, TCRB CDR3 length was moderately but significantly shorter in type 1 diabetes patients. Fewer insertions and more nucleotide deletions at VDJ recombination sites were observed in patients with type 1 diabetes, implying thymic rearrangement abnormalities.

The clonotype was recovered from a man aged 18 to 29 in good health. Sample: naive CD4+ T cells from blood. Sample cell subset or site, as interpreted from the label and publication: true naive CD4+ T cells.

The bases read TGTGCCAGCAGTTTATCCCGGGACAGGGACGAGCAGTACTTC. This encodes CASSLSRDRDEQYF. The V and J genes are TRBV27 and TRBJ2-7, with 9 middle bases fitting TRBD1. After removal of 0 bases from V and 5 bases from J, the junction retains 2 bases not matched to a gene. Sequences MNHEY (CDR1) and SMNVEV (CDR2) are obtained from the germline V gene (reference sequence). The CDR3 covers 14 residues, taking in both the cysteine and the phenylalanine. Only the CDR3 part of the read is kept: 42 bases, read in frame from the first base.